This T cell receptor beta chain was sequenced during a study of cytomegalovirus exposure and HLA in healthy donors. Study results and limitations: Specificity for CMV antigens was confirmed in vitro for three of the CMV-associated chains. The study recorded over 150 TCR beta chains that were cytomegalovirus-associated.

Trimming took off 7 bases at V and 8 bases at J, with 18 bases between the two ends. The CDR3 is 14 residues long. Germline assignment: CDR1 PRHDT and CDR2 FYEKMQ (reference sequence). PCR involved 60 Vbeta and 13 Jbeta primers. TCRdb's copy holds only in-frame clones and misses some; the assay was immunoSEQ multiplex PCR. Seen here are around 59,000 clones, 80% observed once, and the top ten hold under 5%. Regarding this clone: Antigen unknown.

The receptor comes from a woman in her 40s in good health and CMV-seronegative. The chain links TRBV13 to TRBJ2-1; no definite D call. The specimen was PBMCs. The CDR3 reads CASTLSGASDEQFF. CDR3 DNA: TGTGCCAGCACCCTTAGTGGAGCCTCGGATGAGCAGTTCTTC.